A selection of T cell receptor beta chains follows, all from one sample in a study of cytomegalovirus exposure and HLA in healthy donors. The table came from immunoSEQ multiplex PCR; TCRdb's copy has only in-frame clones and leaves some out. The table has 150,000 to 200,000 clones, 75% to 85% seen once. Sequencing was done on a sample of PBMCs. The source of these receptors is a woman aged 45-65 years in good health and CMV-seronegative. Both conserved end residues are part of each CDR3. The order of the fields is clone size, V gene, D gene, J gene, CDR3 length, CDR3 DNA, CDR3 protein. D genes are given only for firm matches. The size entry is marked missing in some rows and otherwise reads once, few, many or a size class.

-	TRBV5-1	-	TRBJ2-3	14	TGCGCCAGCAGCTGGCAGGGGAGCACAGATACGCAGTATTTT	CASSWQGSTDTQYF
once	TRBV5-1	TRBD2	TRBJ2-5	17	TGCGCCAGCAGCCCCGGCATGGGGAGGGGTCGCCAAGAGACCCAGTACTTC	CASSPGMGRGRQETQYF
-	TRBV2	-	TRBJ1-4	16	TGTGCCAGCAGTGCATGGGCGGTGGAGGTCTCGGAAAAACTGTTTTTT	CASSAWAVEVSEKLFF
-	TRBV11-3	-	TRBJ2-3	15	TGTGCCAGCAGCTCAGGGGATTTTTCCACAGATACGCAGTATTTT	CASSSGDFSTDTQYF
-	TRBV7-2	-	TRBJ2-3	17	TGTGCCAGCAGCTTAGAGGCTTTGCGGGGTGGAACAGATACGCAGTATTTT	CASSLEALRGGTDTQYF
-	TRBV5-4	-	TRBJ2-2	15	TGTGCCAGCAGCATGGGACGGAGCCGGACCGGGGAGCTGTTTTTT	CASSMGRSRTGELFF
-	TRBV28	-	TRBJ1-1	10	TGTGCCAGCAGTGCGGGTGAAGCTTTCTTT	CASSAGEAFF
-	TRBV4-1	-	TRBJ1-5	15	TGCGCCAGCAGCCAAGAAAACAGGGAAGGTCAGCCCCAGCATTTT	CASSQENREGQPQHF
-	TRBV6-1	TRBD1	TRBJ2-1	14	TGTGCCAGCTTCCGGGACAGAGCTAAGGATGAGCAGTTCTTC	CASFRDRAKDEQFF
-	TRBV19	-	TRBJ1-5	15	TGTGCCAGTAGTATAGGACAAAGGTACAATCAGCCCCAGCATTTT	CASSIGQRYNQPQHF
few	TRBV28	TRBD2	TRBJ2-1	16	TGTGCCAGCAGCGTGCTTAATCGGGAGGCTTTCAATGAGCAGTTCTTC	CASSVLNREAFNEQFF
once	TRBV28	-	TRBJ1-1	16	TGTGCCAGCCCTCCCCACATCGGAGGGGCGAACACTGAAGCTTTCTTT	CASPPHIGGANTEAFF
-	TRBV7-9	-	TRBJ2-7	11	TGTGCCAGCGGGCTCACAGGGGAGCAGTACTTC	CASGLTGEQYF
-	TRBV28	TRBD1	TRBJ2-1	15	TGTGCCAGCAGGGGCGGGGGACAGGGTTTCAATGAGCAGTTCTTC	CASRGGGQGFNEQFF
-	TRBV6-5	TRBD2	TRBJ2-1	14	TGTGCCAGCAGTCCTTGGACTAGCGGGAATGAGCAGTTCTTC	CASSPWTSGNEQFF
-	TRBV27	-	TRBJ2-7	17	TGTGCCAGCAGTTTGGGGGGGGGCGGCGGGAGATTCTACGAGCAGTACTTC	CASSLGGGGGRFYEQYF